This TCR beta chain is drawn from a study of blood T cell repertoires in COVID-19. Only in-frame clones appear in the TCRdb table, and some are missing; sequencing was by immunoSEQ multiplex PCR. This repertoire shows around 58,000 clones, 83% found once; its top ten account for roughly 5%. The sample comprised peripheral blood. The clonotype comes from a human donor in a cohort sampled during active COVID-19.

The CDR3 coding sequence is TGTGCCAGCAGCTTGGCAGGGGCCTCGGGCTACACCTTC. Its translation is CASSLAGASGYTF. The rearrangement joins TRBV5-4 to TRBJ1-2, with D tentatively TRBD1 (6 bases). Germline V CDR1 and CDR2: SGHNT, YYREEE (reference sequence). The CDR3 covers 13 residues. Trimming took off 0 bases at V and 8 bases at J, with 11 bases between the two ends.